This record covers a single T cell receptor beta chain. What it recognizes is unknown. Germline assignment: CDR1 LGHNA and CDR2 YNFKEQ. The CDR3 is 16 residues long. With 0 bases clipped from V and 2 bases from J, the junction kept 3 bases outside the gene matches. These data come from a study of cytomegalovirus exposure and HLA in healthy donors. Looking at the study overall: Unique TCR beta sequences numbering some 120 million came from around 180 million T cells in an earlier analysis. Among 398 genotyped donors, 80% to 90% fell in the Caucasian-associated ancestry cluster. Findings of the study overall: Immune exposure data for these donors was limited to CMV serostatus. The authors later found TCR association rates varying by HLA locus, with DRB1 most and HLA-C fewest.

A multiplex PCR was run with 60 Vbeta primers and 13 Jbeta primers. Assay: immunoSEQ multiplex PCR; the TCRdb copy retains only in-frame clones and omits some. In the table there are roughly 69,000 clones, around 76% of which are singletons. This TCR was sampled from a man younger than 30 in good health and CMV-seronegative. Sequencing used PBMCs. The chain employs TRBV4-2 and TRBJ2-2, with 7 bases lining up with TRBD2. The CDR3 DNA is TGTGCCAGCAGCCAAGAGAGCGGGGAAAACACCGGGGAGCTGTTTTTT. It encodes CASSQESGENTGELFF.